These 20 T cell receptor beta chains came from one sample sequenced in a study of regulatory T cells in long-lasting Graves disease. To make TCR beta libraries, researchers used iRepertoire HTBI primers and Arm-PCR of CDR3 regions. One entry per CDR3 protein results from TCRdb running MiXCR on the multiplex PCR reads. The sample has about 520,000 distinct CDR3 sequences; around 12% are singletons. The time point here: newly diagnosed GD, antithyroid drugs for less than 3 months. Researchers made the TCR library from RNA that was extracted from PBMCs. The same sample was also studied in work on T cells in Graves' hyperthyroidism and ophthalmopathy.

The sample consisted of peripheral blood mononuclear cells (PBMCs), taken at new diagnosis, from a patient treated with antithyroid drugs. The receptors stem from a woman aged 25 to 39 with Graves disease.

The rearrangement uses TRBV29-1 and TRBJ2-5, with a weak D call TRBD2 (6 bases). Trimming removed 5 bases at V and 5 bases at J, with 12 bases between. Germline CDR1 and CDR2: SQVTM and ANQGSEA. CDR3 length: 12 residues. The CDR3 loop is CSVQGLTETQYF. The CDR3 region has the DNA TGCAGCGTTCAGGGACTCACGGAGACCCAGTACTTC.

In its sample, this clonotype was seen many times. This sequence joins TRBV6-1 and TRBJ1-1; D perhaps matches TRBD1 (5 bases). In germline, CDR1 is MNHNS, CDR2 SASEGT. The CDR3 runs to 17 residues. Trimming removed 3 bases at V and 1 base at J, with 18 bases between. The CDR3 coding sequence is TGTGCCAGCAGTGACCCGGGACGGGGGATTACGAACACTGAAGCTTTCTTT. Translation: CASSDPGRGITNTEAFF.

Many counts were recorded for this clonotype. The chain is built from TRBV11-2 and TRBJ2-5; D unclear. Germline lookup yields CDR1 SGHAT and CDR2 FQNNGV. Trimming left V 5 bases short and J 5 bases short, with 18 bases between. This CDR3 has 15 residues. For the CDR3, the DNA is TGTGCCAGCAGCACAACATCAAACAGAGGCGAGACCCAGTACTTC. Translated, it gives CASSTTSNRGETQYF.

V gene TRBV20-1 combines with J gene TRBJ2-7, with 10 bases lining up with TRBD1. Trimming removed 3 bases from V and 2 bases from J; junction bases left unmatched: 4. The CDR3 has 14 residues. The germline CDR1 and CDR2 sequences are DFQATT and SNEGSKA (reference sequence). The CDR3 loop reads CSARDRGKTYEQYF. As DNA, the CDR3 is TGCAGTGCTAGGGACAGGGGGAAGACCTACGAGCAGTACTTC.

The J gene is TRBJ2-1, the V gene TRBV29-1; 10 bases are shared with TRBD2. The CDR3 has 16 amino acids. Per the germline V gene, CDR1 is SQVTM and CDR2 is ANQGSEA. Losses at the gene ends were 1 base for V and 10 bases for J; bases not matched to a gene: 13. This chain's CDR3 is CSVEAQREGLSREQFF. Here the CDR3 DNA reads TGCAGCGTTGAAGCCCAGCGGGAGGGGCTGAGTAGGGAGCAGTTCTTC.

This clonotype came up a few times. The rearrangement joins TRBV4-3 to TRBJ1-2; no reliable D call. V lost 0 bases to trimming and J lost 3 bases, with 8 bases between them. Germline loops: CDR1 LGHNA, CDR2 YSLEER. This CDR3 spans 14 amino acids. This CDR3 reads CASSQELRDYGYTF. The CDR3 DNA sequence: TGCGCCAGCAGCCAAGAACTCCGTGACTATGGCTACACCTTC.

The chain joins TRBV6-2 or TRBV6-3 to TRBJ2-5, with 10 nucleotides matching TRBD1. The V gene's germline CDR1 is MNHEY and CDR2 SVGEGT. Losses at the gene ends were 6 bases for V and 3 bases for J; bases not matched to a gene: 4. The CDR3 is made up of 14 amino acids. DNA of the CDR3: TGTGCCAGCAGACCTGGACAGGGGGAAGAGACCCAGTACTTC. Its protein is CASRPGQGEETQYF.

The table lists this clonotype with many counts. The DNA for the CDR3 is TGTGCCTGGAGTGTACAGTACGGAAAACTGTTTTTT. It specifies CAWSVQYGKLFF. The chain carries TRBV30 and TRBJ1-4; D gene unclear. This CDR3 has 12 amino acids. The germline V gene encodes CDR1 GTSNPN and CDR2 SVGIG (reference sequence). V was clipped by 0 bases and J by 10 bases, with 9 bases between them. The full variable domain, its missing parts supplied by reference TRBV30 and TRBJ1-4, is SQTIHQWPATLVQPVGSPLSLECTVEGTSNPNLYWYRQAAGRGLQLLFYSVGIGQISSEVPQNLSASRPQDRQFILSSKKLLLSDSGFYLCAWSVQYGKLFFGSGTQLSVL.

V and J are TRBV9 and TRBJ2-3; D remains unclear. Per the germline V gene, CDR1 is SGDLS and CDR2 is YYNGEE. The CDR3 runs 16 residues. Trimming cost V 0 bases and J 2 bases, with 13 bases left between them. The CDR3 protein is CASSVGSHTPTDTQYF. The CDR3 coding sequence is TGTGCCAGCAGCGTAGGGTCACACACCCCCACAGATACGCAGTATTTT.

This clonotype has a count of ten or more. This chain links TRBV11-3 with TRBJ2-7; D gene uncertain. The CDR3 runs 14 residues. The germline gives CDR1 SGHNT, CDR2 YENEEA. Trimming shortened V by 5 bases and J by 7 bases, and 18 bases separated the two germline ends. DNA of the CDR3: TGTGCCAGCAGCCCCCGGATCCGGGTTATGGAGCAGTACTTC. Its translation: CASSPRIRVMEQYF.

In regard to this clonotype: Being one base from a much bigger clone, this may be a read error. This chain connects TRBV6-2 or TRBV6-3 to TRBJ2-1, with D unclear. The germline V gene has CDR1 MNHEY and CDR2 SVGEGT. The CDR3 totals 17 residues. V was shortened by 5 bases and J by 10 bases, with 27 bases between the two germline ends. The CDR3 reads CASSERLLRDFPGEQFF. In nucleotides, the CDR3 is TGTGCCAGCAGTGAACGGTTGTTGCGAGACTTTCCTGGGGAGCAGTTCTTC.

This clonotype was counted at least ten times. The V and J genes are TRBV7-9 and TRBJ2-1, with 10 nucleotides matching TRBD1. V lost 4 bases to trimming and J lost 8 bases; unmatched junction nucleotides: 8. The CDR3 is made up of 15 amino acids. Germline CDR1 and CDR2: SEHNR and FQNEAQ (reference sequence). CDR3: CASSSRGDRGDEQFF. The CDR3 region has the DNA TGTGCCAGCAGCTCTAGAGGGGACAGGGGAGATGAGCAGTTCTTC. The variable domain in full, completed from reference TRBV7-9 and TRBJ2-1, reads DTGVSQNPRHKITKRGQNVTFRCDPISEHNRLYWYRQTLGQGPEFLTYFQNEAQLEKSRLLSDRFSAERPKGSFSTLEIQRTEQGDSAMYLCASSSRGDRGDEQFFGPGTRLTVL.

There are many counts of this clonotype. The chain combines TRBV28 with TRBJ2-7; TRBD2 matches at 7 bases. There are 14 residues in the CDR3. Germline V CDR1 and CDR2: MDHEN, SYDVKM. With V trimmed by 7 bases and J by 2 bases, 8 bases remained unmatched. CDR3 DNA: TGTGCCAGCATGTCGGGGGGAGCGACCTACGAGCAGTACTTC. It yields the protein CASMSGGATYEQYF. Full variable domain (missing parts from reference TRBV28 and TRBJ2-7): DVKVTQSSRYLVKRTGEKVFLECVQDMDHENMFWYRQDPGLGLRLIYFSYDVKMKEKGDIPEGYSVSREKKERFSLILESASTNQTSMYLCASMSGGATYEQYFGPGTRLTVT.

This clonotype appeared many times. The rearrangement links TRBV19 to TRBJ2-2; D ambiguous. The CDR3 runs to 14 residues. V lost 6 bases and J lost 1, with 9 bases in between. In germline, CDR1 is LNHDA, CDR2 SQIVND (reference sequence). CDR3 loop: CASSEKLNTGELFF. The CDR3 nucleotides read TGTGCCAGTAGCGAAAAATTGAACACCGGGGAGCTGTTTTTT. The full variable domain, with the rest looked up from reference TRBV19 and TRBJ2-2, is DGGITQSPKYLFRKEGQNVTLSCEQNLNHDAMYWYRQDPGQGLRLIYYSQIVNDFQKGDIAEGYSVSREKKESFPLTVTSAQKNPTAFYLCASSEKLNTGELFFGEGSRLTVL.

This clonotype showed up just a few times. The chain recombines TRBV4-1 with TRBJ2-7; a possible D gene is TRBD2 (6 bases). The CDR3 extends over 14 amino acids. V shed 1 base and J shed 1 base, with 8 bases lying between them. The germline V gene has CDR1 MGHRA and CDR2 YSYEKL. The CDR3 coding sequence is TGCGCCAGCAGCCAAGTAGCGGAATCCTACGAGCAGTACTTC. Its protein product is CASSQVAESYEQYF.

The V call is TRBV12-3 or TRBV12-4, the J call TRBJ2-1; 8 bases agree with TRBD2. The ends lost 7 bases at V and 15 bases at J; junction bases unmatched: 14. The CDR3 length is 13 residues. CDR3 sequence reads: CASNKLGSGVMFF. The CDR3 DNA is TGTGCCAGCAACAAATTGGGTAGCGGGGTAATGTTCTTC.

This clonotype was seen ten or more times. This rearrangement joins TRBV6-2 or TRBV6-3 to TRBJ2-1, with D maybe TRBD1 (5 bases). The CDR3 runs 14 residues. V was shortened by 6 bases and J by 8 bases, with 17 bases between the two germline ends. From germline, CDR1 is MNHEY and CDR2 SVGEGT. CDR3 residues: CASRKNQGLDEQFF. CDR3 sequence (DNA): TGTGCCAGCAGGAAGAACCAGGGTCTCGATGAGCAGTTCTTC.

This sequence joins TRBV7-9 and TRBJ1-1; TRBD1 is a possible D gene (6 bases). The V gene's germline CDR1 is SEHNR and CDR2 FQNEAQ (reference sequence). The CDR3 loop spans 16 amino acids. Between the trimmed V and J ends, which lost 6 bases and 1 base, there was a span of 18 bases. This chain's CDR3 is CASSSPPGTPNTEAFF. The CDR3 nucleotides are TGTGCCAGCAGTTCACCCCCCGGGACACCGAACACTGAAGCTTTCTTT.

This clonotype was seen repeatedly, ten times or more. This rearrangement joins TRBV15 to TRBJ2-7, with TRBD1 as a possible D gene (5 bases). Germline CDR1 and CDR2: LNHNV and YYDKDF (reference sequence). The V end lost 0 bases, the J end lost 6 bases, and 12 bases lay between the germline ends. The CDR3 length is 14 residues. CDR3 nucleotides: TGTGCCACCAGCAGAGACGGGCAGGGTGGCGAGCAGTACTTC. Protein: CATSRDGQGGEQYF.

Many counts were recorded for this clonotype. This rearrangement joins TRBV12-3 or TRBV12-4 to TRBJ2-3, with 8 bases identical to TRBD1. V shed 5 bases, J shed 4 bases, and the junction held 5 bases outside the gene matches. This CDR3 spans 14 amino acids. DNA of the CDR3: TGTGCCAGCAGTCGGACAGGGAAGGCAGATACGCAGTATTTT. The encoded protein is CASSRTGKADTQYF.